The text below deals with one T cell receptor beta chain. The entry originates in a study of blood T cell repertoires in COVID-19. Study information: Collection of acute and convalescent COVID-19 samples took place in the United States, Italy and Spain.

TCRdb keeps only in-frame clones here, not all; method: immunoSEQ multiplex PCR. The repertoire holds around 130,000 clones, with around 80% as singletons. CDR3 length: 15 residues. Looked up from germline, CDR1 is SNHLY and CDR2 is FYNNEI. V was cut by 0 bases and J by 4 bases, with 12 bases left in between. Participants were aged roughly 18 to 90 years, lived in 24 US areas, and enrolled virtually. The receptor's source is a middle-aged man with acute COVID-19. The chain employs TRBV2 and TRBJ1-1; TRBD1 is a possible D gene (5 bases). The source material was PBMCs or T cells enriched from blood (not recorded which). The CDR3 DNA sequence: TGTGCCAGCAGTGAAGCTCTGCAGGGCAGCACTGAAGCTTTCTTT. It encodes CASSEALQGSTEAFF. The full variable domain, completed using reference TRBV2 and TRBJ1-1, is EPEVTQTPSHQVTQMGQEVILRCVPISNHLYFYWYRQILGQKVEFLVSFYNNEISEKSEIFDDQFSVERPDGSNFTLKIRSTKLEDSAMYFCASSEALQGSTEAFFGQGTRLTVV.